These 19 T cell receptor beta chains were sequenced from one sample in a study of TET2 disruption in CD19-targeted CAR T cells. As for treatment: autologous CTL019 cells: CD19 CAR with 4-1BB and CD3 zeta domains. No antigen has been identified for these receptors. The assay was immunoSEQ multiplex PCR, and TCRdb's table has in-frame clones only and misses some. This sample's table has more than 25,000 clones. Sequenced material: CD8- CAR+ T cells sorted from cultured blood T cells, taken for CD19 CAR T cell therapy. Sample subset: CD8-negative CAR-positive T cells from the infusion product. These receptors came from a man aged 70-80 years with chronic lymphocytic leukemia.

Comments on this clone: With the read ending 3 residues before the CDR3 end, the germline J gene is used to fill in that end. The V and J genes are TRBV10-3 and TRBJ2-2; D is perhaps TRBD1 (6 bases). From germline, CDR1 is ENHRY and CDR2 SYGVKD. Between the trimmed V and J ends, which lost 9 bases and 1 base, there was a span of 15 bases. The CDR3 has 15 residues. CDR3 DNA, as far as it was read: TGTGCCATAAAAACGGACAGCTTGAACACCGGGGAG. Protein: CAIKTDSLNTGE. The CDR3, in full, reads CAIKTDSLNTGELFF.

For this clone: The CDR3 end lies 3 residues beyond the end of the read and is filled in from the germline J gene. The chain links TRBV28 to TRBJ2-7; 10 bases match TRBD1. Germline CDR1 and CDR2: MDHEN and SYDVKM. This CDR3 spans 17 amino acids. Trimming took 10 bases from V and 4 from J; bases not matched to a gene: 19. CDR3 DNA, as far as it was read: TGTGCCACCGAACTCTTATATACCGGGACAGGGGTGTACGAG. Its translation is CATELLYTGTGVYE. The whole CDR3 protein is CATELLYTGTGVYEQYF.

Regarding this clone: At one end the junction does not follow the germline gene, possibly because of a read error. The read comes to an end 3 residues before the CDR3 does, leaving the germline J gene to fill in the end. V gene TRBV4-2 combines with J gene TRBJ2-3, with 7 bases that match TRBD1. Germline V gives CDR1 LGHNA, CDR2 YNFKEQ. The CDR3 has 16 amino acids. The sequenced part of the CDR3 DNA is TGCGCCAGCAGCCAAGGTGGGGCAGGGGGTTCTGATACG. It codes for CASSQGGAGGSDT. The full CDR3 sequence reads CASSQGGAGGSDTQYF.

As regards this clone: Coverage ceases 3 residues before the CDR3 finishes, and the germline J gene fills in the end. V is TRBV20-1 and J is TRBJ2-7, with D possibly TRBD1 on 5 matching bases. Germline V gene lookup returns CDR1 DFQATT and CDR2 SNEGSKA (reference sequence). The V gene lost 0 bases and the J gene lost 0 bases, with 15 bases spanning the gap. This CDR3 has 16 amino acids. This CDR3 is CSARDPPRVGSYEQYF. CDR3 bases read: TGCAGTGCTAGAGATCCCCCCAGGGTAGGCTCCTACGAG.

Incomplete CDR3 DNA: TGTGCCAGCAGTTTAAGACAGGGGGCGGATTCACGGTCACCC. It is translated as CASSLRQGADSRSP. The full CDR3 sequence reads CASSLRQGADSRSPLHF. The gene calls are TRBV27 and TRBJ1-6; 10 nucleotides match TRBD1. The read comes to an end 3 residues before the CDR3 does, leaving the germline J gene to fill in the end. The CDR3 is 17 residues long. J lost 10 bases, V lost 2 bases, and 11 bases had no gene match. Germline lookup yields CDR1 MNHEY and CDR2 SMNVEV (reference sequence).

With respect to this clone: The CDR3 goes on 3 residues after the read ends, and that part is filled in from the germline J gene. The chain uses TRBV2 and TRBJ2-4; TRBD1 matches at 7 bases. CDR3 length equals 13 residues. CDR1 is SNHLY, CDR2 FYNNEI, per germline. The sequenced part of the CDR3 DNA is TGTGCCAGCAGTCCCCAGGGGGATCAGCCT. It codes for CASSPQGDQP. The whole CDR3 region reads CASSPQGDQPQYF. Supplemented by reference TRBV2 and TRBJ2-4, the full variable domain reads EPEVTQTPSHQVTQMGQEVILRCVPISNHLYFYWYRQILGQKVEFLVSFYNNEISEKSEIFDDQFSVERPDGSNFTLKIRSTKLEDSAMYFCASSPQGDQPQYFGAGTRLSVL.

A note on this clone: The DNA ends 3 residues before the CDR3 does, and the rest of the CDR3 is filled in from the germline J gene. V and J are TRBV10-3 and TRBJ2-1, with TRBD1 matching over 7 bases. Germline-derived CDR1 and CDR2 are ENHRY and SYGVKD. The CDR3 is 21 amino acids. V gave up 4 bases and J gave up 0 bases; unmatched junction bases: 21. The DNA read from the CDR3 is TGTGCCATCAGTGTGCAAGGGGGCAGGGGGATAGCAACGGACTCCTACAATGAG. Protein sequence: CAISVQGGRGIATDSYNE. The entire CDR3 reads CAISVQGGRGIATDSYNEQFF.

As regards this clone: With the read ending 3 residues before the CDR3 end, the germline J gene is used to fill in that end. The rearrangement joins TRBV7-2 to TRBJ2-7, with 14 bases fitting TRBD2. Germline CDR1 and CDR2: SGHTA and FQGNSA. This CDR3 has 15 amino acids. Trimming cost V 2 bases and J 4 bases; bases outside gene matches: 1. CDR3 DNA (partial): TGTGCCAGCAGCTTAAGGACTAGCGGGGGGTACGAG. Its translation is CASSLRTSGGYE. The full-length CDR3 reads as CASSLRTSGGYEQYF. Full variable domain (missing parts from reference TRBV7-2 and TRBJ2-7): GAGVSQSPSNKVTEKGKDVELRCDPISGHTALYWYRQSLGQGLEFLIYFQGNSAPDKSGLPSDRFSAERTGGSVSTLTIQRTQQEDSAVYLCASSLRTSGGYEQYFGPGTRLTVT.

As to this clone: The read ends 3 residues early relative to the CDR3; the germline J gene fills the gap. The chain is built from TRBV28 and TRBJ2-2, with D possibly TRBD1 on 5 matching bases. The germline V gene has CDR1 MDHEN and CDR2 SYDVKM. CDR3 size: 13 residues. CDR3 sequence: CASTAQGGSPLFF. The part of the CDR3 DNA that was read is TGTGCCAGCACCGCCCAGGGCGGTTCACCG.

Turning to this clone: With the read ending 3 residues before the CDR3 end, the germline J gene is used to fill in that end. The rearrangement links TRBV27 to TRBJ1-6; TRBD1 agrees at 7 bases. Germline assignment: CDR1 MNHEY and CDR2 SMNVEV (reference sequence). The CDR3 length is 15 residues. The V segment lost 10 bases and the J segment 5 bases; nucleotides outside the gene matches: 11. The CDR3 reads CATREGASNNSPLHF. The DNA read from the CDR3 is TGTGCCACCAGAGAGGGGGCCAGTAATAATTCACCC.

The part of the CDR3 DNA that was read is TGCAGCCTCGGGACAGCGGAGACC. Protein sequence: CSLGTAET. The whole CDR3 region reads CSLGTAETQYF. The chain combines TRBV29-1 with TRBJ2-5; 7 nucleotides align to TRBD1. The observed sequence ends 3 residues before the CDR3 terminus, with the missing tail filled in from the germline J gene. Trimming at V came to 8 bases and at J to 5 bases, leaving 5 bases not matched to a gene. The germline V gene encodes CDR1 SQVTM and CDR2 ANQGSEA. The CDR3 has 11 amino acids.

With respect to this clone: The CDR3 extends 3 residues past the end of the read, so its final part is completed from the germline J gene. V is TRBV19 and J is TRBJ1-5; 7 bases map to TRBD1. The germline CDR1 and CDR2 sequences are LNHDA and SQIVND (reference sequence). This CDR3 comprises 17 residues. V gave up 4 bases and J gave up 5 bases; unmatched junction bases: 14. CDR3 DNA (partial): TGTGCCAGTAGTAAGCTCCTAATGACAGGGAGTGATCAGCCC. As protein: CASSKLLMTGSDQP. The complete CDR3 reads CASSKLLMTGSDQPQHF.

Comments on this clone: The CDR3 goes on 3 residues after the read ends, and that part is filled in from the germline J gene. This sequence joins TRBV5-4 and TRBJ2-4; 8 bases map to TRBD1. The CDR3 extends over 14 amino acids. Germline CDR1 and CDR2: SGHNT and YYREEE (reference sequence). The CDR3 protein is CASSQGTGQETQYF. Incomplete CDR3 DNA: TGTGCCAGCAGCCAAGGGACAGGCCAAGAGACT.

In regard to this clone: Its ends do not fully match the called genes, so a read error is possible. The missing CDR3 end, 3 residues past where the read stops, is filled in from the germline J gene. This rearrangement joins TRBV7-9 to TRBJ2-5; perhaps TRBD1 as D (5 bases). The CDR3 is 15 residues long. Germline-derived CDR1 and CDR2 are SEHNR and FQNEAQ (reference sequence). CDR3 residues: CSSIQVAGPQETQYF. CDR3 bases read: TGTTCCAGCATCCAAGTGGCAGGGCCCCAAGAGACC.

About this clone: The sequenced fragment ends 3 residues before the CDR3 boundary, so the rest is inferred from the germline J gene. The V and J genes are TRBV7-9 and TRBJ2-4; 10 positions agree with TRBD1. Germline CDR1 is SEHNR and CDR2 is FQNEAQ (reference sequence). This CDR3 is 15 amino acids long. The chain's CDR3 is CASSLGGTGEKGQYF. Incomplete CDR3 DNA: TGTGCCAGCAGCTTAGGTGGGACAGGGGAGAAGGGT.

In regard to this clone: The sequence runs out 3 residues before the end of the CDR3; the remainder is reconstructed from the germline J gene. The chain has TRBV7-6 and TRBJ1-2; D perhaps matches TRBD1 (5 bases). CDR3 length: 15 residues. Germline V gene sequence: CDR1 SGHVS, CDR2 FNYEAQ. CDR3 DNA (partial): TGTGCCAGCAGCTTAGAGAGTAGCGGGGGAACCGAC. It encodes CASSLESSGGTD. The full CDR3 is CASSLESSGGTDYTF. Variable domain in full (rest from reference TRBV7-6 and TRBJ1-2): GAGVSQSPRYKVTKRGQDVALRCDPISGHVSLYWYRQALGQGPEFLTYFNYEAQQDKSGLPNDRFSAERPEGSISTLTIQRTEQRDSAMYRCASSLESSGGTDYTFGSGTRLTVV.

The CDR3 reads CSVEDLGTSGEKLFF. CDR3 bases read: TGCAGCGTTGAAGATCTAGGGACATCGGGTGAAAAA. The V gene is TRBV29-1, the J gene TRBJ1-4; D perhaps matches TRBD1 (6 bases). The sequence runs out 3 residues before the end of the CDR3; the remainder is reconstructed from the germline J gene. Between the trimmed V and J ends, which lost 0 bases and 7 bases, there was a span of 15 bases. Germline CDR1 reads SQVTM; CDR2 reads ANQGSEA. There are 15 residues in the CDR3.

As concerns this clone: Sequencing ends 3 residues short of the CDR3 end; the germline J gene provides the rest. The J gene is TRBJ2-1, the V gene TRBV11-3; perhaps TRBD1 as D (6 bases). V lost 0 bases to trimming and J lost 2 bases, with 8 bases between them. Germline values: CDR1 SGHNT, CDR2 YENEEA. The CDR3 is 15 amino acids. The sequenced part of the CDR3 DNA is TGTGCCAGCAGCTTAGAACAGGGCGCCTACAATGAG. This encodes CASSLEQGAYNE. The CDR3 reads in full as CASSLEQGAYNEQFF.

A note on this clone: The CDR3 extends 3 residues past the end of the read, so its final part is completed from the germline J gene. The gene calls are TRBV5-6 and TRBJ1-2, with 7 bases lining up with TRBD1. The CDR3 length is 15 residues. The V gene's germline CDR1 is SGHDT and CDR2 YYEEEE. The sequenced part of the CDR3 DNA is TGTGCCAGCAGCACCCAAACAGGGGACACAGATACC. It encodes CASSTQTGDTDT. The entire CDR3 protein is CASSTQTGDTDTYTF.